This passage covers 14 T cell receptor beta chains from one sample sequenced in a study of glioma-infiltrating T cells. TCR alpha and beta CDR3 regions were amplified from RNA using iRepertoire nested multiplex PCR. One entry per CDR3 protein, called by TCRdb with MiXCR from the multiplex PCR reads. The repertoire holds more than 300,000 distinct CDR3 sequences, with around 38% as singletons. Sequencing was carried out using glioma tissue, nonneoplastic brain tissue, or PBMCs (not recorded which). These receptors were collected from a human donor with low-grade glioma or glioblastoma, undergoing nonglioma brain surgery, or in good health (not recorded which).

In its sample, this clonotype was seen many times. The chain uses TRBV27 and TRBJ2-7; 9 bases agree with TRBD1. The CDR3 is 13 amino acids. The V segment lost 6 bases and the J segment 5 bases; nucleotides outside the gene matches: 5. CDR1 and CDR2 (germline): MNHEY, SMNVEV (reference sequence). CDR3 region: CASRLQGADEQYF. CDR3 in DNA: TGTGCCAGCAGGTTACAGGGGGCTGACGAGCAGTACTTC.

The J gene is TRBJ1-6, the V gene TRBV7-9; 8 nucleotides line up with TRBD1. CDR1 SEHNR and CDR2 FQNEAQ come from the germline V gene (reference sequence). J gave up 7 bases and V 6 bases, and 14 bases lay outside the gene matches. The CDR3 has 17 amino acids. DNA of the CDR3: TGTGCCAGCAGACCCGGCAGGGGGCTTCATGAGAATTCACCCCTCCACTTT. Its translation: CASRPGRGLHENSPLHF. The variable domain in full, completed from reference TRBV7-9 and TRBJ1-6, reads DTGVSQNPRHKITKRGQNVTFRCDPISEHNRLYWYRQTLGQGPEFLTYFQNEAQLEKSRLLSDRFSAERPKGSFSTLEIQRTEQGDSAMYLCASRPGRGLHENSPLHFGNGTRLTVT.

As regards this clonotype: At one end the junction does not follow the germline gene, possibly because of a read error. The chain uses TRBV28 and TRBJ2-7, with TRBD2 as a possible D gene (5 bases). Germline-derived CDR1 and CDR2 are MDHEN and SYDVKM. CDR3 length equals 14 residues. CDR3 sequence reads: CASQEEVTSYEQCF. DNA of the CDR3: TGTGCCAGCCAAGAGGAGGTTACCTCCTACGAGCAGTGCTTC.

V is TRBV7-9 and J is TRBJ2-1; D is unresolved. This CDR3 spans 14 amino acids. CDR1 SEHNR and CDR2 FQNEAQ come from the germline V gene (reference sequence). V was trimmed by 3 bases and J by 10 bases, leaving 16 bases between them. CDR3 sequence reads: CASSFPGPGYEQFF. The CDR3, as DNA: TGTGCCAGCAGCTTTCCGGGCCCCGGTTACGAGCAGTTCTTC.

In the case of this clonotype: A much larger clone sits a single nucleotide away, making a read error possible. The chain is built from TRBV7-2 and TRBJ2-3, with a weak D call TRBD1 (6 bases). Looked up from germline, CDR1 is SGHTA and CDR2 is FQGNSA. The V gene lost 6 bases and the J gene lost 2 bases, with 15 bases spanning the gap. The CDR3 spans 15 residues. The CDR3 nucleotides are TGTGCCAGCAGATCGACGACAGGACTCACAGATACGCAGTATTTT. It codes for CASRSTTGLTDTQYF.

Concerning this clonotype itself: A much larger clonotype is one base distant, so this may be a read error. This chain joins TRBV6-5 and TRBJ1-5, with D perhaps TRBD1 (6 bases). This CDR3 has 14 amino acids. Germline CDR1 and CDR2: MNHEY and SVGAGI. CDR3 coding DNA: TGTGCCAGCAGTTACGACAGGCACAATGAGCCCCAGCATTTT. It encodes CASSYDRHNEPQHF.

This clonotype was observed a few times. V gene TRBV28 combines with J gene TRBJ1-1; no clear D gene. The CDR3 sequence is 12 residues long. V was clipped by 3 bases and J by 7 bases, with 9 bases between them. The germline gives CDR1 MDHEN, CDR2 SYDVKM. The CDR3 sequence: CASSFGRLEAFF. The CDR3 DNA follows: TGTGCCAGCAGTTTTGGACGGCTTGAAGCTTTCTTT.

In this sample, this clonotype turned up a few times. CDR3 bases: TGCGCCAGCAGCCGGACTAGCGGAGGGGTCAATGAGCAGTTCTTC. Its protein product is CASSRTSGGVNEQFF. This chain connects TRBV4-3 to TRBJ2-1; 10 bases are a match to TRBD2. Germline V lookup: CDR1 LGHNA, CDR2 YSLEER. V dropped 4 bases and J dropped 6; count of bases not matched to a gene: 6. The CDR3 is 15 residues long.

V usage is TRBV4-2 and J usage is TRBJ1-1, with 12 bases lining up with TRBD1. CDR3 length equals 15 residues. The J segment lost 4 bases and the V segment lost 4 bases, leaving 4 bases of the junction unmatched. CDR1 and CDR2 (germline): LGHNA, YNFKEQ. The DNA of the CDR3 is TGTGCCAGCAGCCCGGGACAGGGGGCAGGCACTGAAGCTTTCTTT. Translating gives CASSPGQGAGTEAFF.

The chain joins TRBV27 to TRBJ2-2; a weak D match, TRBD2 (6 bases). This CDR3 region has 15 residues. V lost 8 bases and J 10 bases, leaving 23 bases between the germline ends. Germline-derived CDR1 and CDR2 are MNHEY and SMNVEV (reference sequence). Here the CDR3 reads CASASRLDLIKELFF. The CDR3 DNA reads as TGTGCCAGCGCCTCTCGACTAGACCTGATTAAGGAGCTGTTTTTT.

The V call is TRBV3-1, the J call TRBJ2-7; 13 bases match TRBD2. The ends lost 4 bases at V and 6 bases at J; junction bases unmatched: 3. This CDR3 is built from 14 residues. Germline CDR1 and CDR2: LGHDT and YNNKEL (reference sequence). For the CDR3, the DNA is TGTGCCAGCAGCCTTAGACTAGCGGGAGGCGAGCAGTACTTC. Protein: CASSLRLAGGEQYF.

V usage is TRBV4-3 and J usage is TRBJ2-7; TRBD1 matches 10 bases. With V trimmed by 0 bases and J by 8 bases, 7 bases remained unmatched. The CDR3 spans 15 residues. CDR1 and CDR2 from the germline V gene are LGHNA and YSLEER. The CDR3 DNA sequence: TGCGCCAGCAGCCAAGACCTGGGACAGGGGTTAAAGCAGTACTTC. Its protein product is CASSQDLGQGLKQYF.

This clonotype has only one observation. The V call is TRBV5-5, the J call TRBJ2-7, with 12 bases matching TRBD1. Germline V CDR1 and CDR2: SGHKS, YYEKEE (reference sequence). With V trimmed by 3 bases and J by 3 bases, 7 bases remained unmatched. The CDR3 loop spans 16 amino acids. The CDR3 DNA reads TGTGCCAGCAGCTCCACCGGGACAGGGGGCTACTACGAGCAGTACTTC. It yields the protein CASSSTGTGGYYEQYF. The variable domain in full, completed from reference TRBV5-5 and TRBJ2-7, reads DAGVTQSPTHLIKTRGQQVTLRCSPISGHKSVSWYQQVLGQGPQFIFQYYEKEERGRGNFPDRFSARQFPNYSSELNVNALLLGDSALYLCASSSTGTGGYYEQYFGPGTRLTVT.

This clonotype appeared a few times. The rearrangement joins TRBV20-1 to TRBJ2-1, with D hard to call. The CDR3 spans 14 residues. In germline, CDR1 is DFQATT, CDR2 SNEGSKA (reference sequence). V was shortened by 5 bases and J by 0 bases, with 11 bases between the two germline ends. For the CDR3, the DNA is TGCAGTGCTCAGCGAGCTAGCTCCTACAATGAGCAGTTCTTC. It codes for CSAQRASSYNEQFF.